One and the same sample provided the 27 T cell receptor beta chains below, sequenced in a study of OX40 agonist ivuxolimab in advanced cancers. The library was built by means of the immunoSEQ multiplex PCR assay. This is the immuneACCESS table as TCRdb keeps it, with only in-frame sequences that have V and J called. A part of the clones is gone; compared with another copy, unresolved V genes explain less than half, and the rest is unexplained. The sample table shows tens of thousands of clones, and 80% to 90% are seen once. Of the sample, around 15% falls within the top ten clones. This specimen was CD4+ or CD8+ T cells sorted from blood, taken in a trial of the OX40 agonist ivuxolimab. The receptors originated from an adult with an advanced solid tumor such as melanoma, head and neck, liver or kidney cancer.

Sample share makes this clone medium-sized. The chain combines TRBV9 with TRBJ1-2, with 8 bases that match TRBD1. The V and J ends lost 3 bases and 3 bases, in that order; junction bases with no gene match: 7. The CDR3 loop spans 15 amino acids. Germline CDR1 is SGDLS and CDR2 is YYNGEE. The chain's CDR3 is CASSANRGTDYGYTF. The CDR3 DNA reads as TGTGCCAGCAGCGCAAACAGGGGGACGGACTATGGCTACACCTTC.

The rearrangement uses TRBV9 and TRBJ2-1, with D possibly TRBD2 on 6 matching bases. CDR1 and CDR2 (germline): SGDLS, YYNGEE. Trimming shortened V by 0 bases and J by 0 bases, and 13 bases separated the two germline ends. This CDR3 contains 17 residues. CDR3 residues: CASSVEERVSSYNEQFF. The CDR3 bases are TGTGCCAGCAGCGTAGAGGAGCGGGTCAGCTCCTACAATGAGCAGTTCTTC.

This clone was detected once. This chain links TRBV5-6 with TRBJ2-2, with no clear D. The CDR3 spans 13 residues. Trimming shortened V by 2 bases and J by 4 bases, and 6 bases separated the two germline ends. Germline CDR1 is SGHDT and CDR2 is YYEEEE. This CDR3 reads CASSLGVTGELFF. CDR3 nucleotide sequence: TGTGCCAGCAGCTTAGGAGTCACCGGGGAGCTGTTTTTT.

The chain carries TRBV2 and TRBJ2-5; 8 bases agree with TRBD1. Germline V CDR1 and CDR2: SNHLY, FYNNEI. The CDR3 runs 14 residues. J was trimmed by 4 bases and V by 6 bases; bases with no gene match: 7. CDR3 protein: CASSRDTGGETQYF. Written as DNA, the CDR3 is TGTGCCAGCAGCAGAGACACAGGGGGAGAGACCCAGTACTTC.

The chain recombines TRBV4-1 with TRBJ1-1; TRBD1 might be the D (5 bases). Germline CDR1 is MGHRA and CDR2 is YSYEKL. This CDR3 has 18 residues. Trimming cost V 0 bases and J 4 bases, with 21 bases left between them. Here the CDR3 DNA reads TGCGCCAGCAGCCAAGATCGTGTAAGGGCAGGGTGGGGCACTGAAGCTTTCTTT. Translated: CASSQDRVRAGWGTEAFF.

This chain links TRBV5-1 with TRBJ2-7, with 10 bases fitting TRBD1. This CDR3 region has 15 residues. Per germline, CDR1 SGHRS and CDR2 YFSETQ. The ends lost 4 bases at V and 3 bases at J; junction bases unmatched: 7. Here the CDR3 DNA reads TGCGCCAGCAGCCGCACCGGGACAGGGGACTACGAGCAGTACTTC. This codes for CASSRTGTGDYEQYF.

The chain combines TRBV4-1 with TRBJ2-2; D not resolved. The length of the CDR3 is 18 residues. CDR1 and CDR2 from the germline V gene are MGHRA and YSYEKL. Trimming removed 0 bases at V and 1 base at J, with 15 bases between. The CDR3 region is CASSQDAPVSLNTGELFF. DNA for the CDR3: TGCGCCAGCAGCCAAGATGCGCCAGTGTCATTGAACACCGGGGAGCTGTTTTTT.

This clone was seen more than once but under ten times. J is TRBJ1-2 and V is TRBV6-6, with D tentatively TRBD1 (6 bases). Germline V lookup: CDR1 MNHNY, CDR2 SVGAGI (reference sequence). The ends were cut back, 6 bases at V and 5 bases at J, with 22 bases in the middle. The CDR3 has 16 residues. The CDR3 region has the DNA TGTGCCAGCAGCACCGATCCGGACAGACCGGGGTATGGCTACACCTTC. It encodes CASSTDPDRPGYGYTF.

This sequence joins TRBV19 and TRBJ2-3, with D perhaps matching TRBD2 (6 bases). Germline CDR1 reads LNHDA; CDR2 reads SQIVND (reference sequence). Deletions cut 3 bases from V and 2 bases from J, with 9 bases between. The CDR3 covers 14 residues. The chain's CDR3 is CASSIRTNTDTQYF. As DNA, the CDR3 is TGTGCCAGTAGTATCAGGACTAACACAGATACGCAGTATTTT.

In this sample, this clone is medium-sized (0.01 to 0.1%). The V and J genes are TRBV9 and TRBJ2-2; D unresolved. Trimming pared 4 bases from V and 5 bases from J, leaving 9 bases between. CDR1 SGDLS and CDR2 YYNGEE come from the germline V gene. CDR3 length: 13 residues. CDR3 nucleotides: TGTGCCAGCAGCCCCCTCTCGACCGGGGAGCTGTTTTTT. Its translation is CASSPLSTGELFF.

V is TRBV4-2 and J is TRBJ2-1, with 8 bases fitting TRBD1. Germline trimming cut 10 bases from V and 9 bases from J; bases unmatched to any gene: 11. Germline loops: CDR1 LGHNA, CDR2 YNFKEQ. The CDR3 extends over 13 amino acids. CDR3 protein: CATLGQGGTEQFF. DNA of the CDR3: TGTGCCACCTTAGGACAGGGCGGGACTGAGCAGTTCTTC.

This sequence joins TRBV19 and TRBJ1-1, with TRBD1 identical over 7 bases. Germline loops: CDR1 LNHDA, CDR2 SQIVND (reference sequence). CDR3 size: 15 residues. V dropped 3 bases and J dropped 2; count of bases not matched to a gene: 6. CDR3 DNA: TGTGCCAGTAGTATCGGAGGGGGCGGAAACACTGAAGCTTTCTTT. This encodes CASSIGGGGNTEAFF.

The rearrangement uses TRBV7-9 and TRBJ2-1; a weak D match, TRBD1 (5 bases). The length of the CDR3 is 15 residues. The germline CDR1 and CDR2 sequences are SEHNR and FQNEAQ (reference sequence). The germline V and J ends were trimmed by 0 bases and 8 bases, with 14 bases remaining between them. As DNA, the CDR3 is TGTGCCAGCAGCTTAGCGCTTCAGCCCAGGGATGAGCAGTTCTTC. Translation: CASSLALQPRDEQFF.

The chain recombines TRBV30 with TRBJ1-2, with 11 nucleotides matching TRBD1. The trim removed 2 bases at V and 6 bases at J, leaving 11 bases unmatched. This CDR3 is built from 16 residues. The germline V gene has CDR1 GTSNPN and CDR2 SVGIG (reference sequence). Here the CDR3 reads CAWSQIGQGAWHGYTF. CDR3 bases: TGTGCCTGGAGTCAGATCGGACAGGGGGCTTGGCATGGCTACACCTTC.

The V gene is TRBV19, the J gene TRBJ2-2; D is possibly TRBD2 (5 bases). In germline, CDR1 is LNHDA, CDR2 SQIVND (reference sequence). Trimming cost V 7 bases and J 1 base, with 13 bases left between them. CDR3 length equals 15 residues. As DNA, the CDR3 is TGTGCCAGTACCTATCGACGGGAGAACACCGGGGAGCTGTTTTTT. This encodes CASTYRRENTGELFF.

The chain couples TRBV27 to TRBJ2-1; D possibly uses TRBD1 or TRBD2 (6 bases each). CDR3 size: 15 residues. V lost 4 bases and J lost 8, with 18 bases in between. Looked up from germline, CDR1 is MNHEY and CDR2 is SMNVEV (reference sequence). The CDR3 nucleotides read TGTGCCAGCAGTTACTTTGGAGGGGGGCCAGATGAGCAGTTCTTC. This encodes CASSYFGGGPDEQFF.

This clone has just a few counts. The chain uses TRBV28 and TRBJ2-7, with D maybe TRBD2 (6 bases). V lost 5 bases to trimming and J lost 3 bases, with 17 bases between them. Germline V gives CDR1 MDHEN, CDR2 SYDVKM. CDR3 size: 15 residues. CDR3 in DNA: TGTGCCAGCAGTACCCCCGCGGGGCTGATCTACGAGCAGTACTTC. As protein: CASSTPAGLIYEQYF. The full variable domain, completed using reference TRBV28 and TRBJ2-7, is DVKVTQSSRYLVKRTGEKVFLECVQDMDHENMFWYRQDPGLGLRLIYFSYDVKMKEKGDIPEGYSVSREKKERFSLILESASTNQTSMYLCASSTPAGLIYEQYFGPGTRLTVT.

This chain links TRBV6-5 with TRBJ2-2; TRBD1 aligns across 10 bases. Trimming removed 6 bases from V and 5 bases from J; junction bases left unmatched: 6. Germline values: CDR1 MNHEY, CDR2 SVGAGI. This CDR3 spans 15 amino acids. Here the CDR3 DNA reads TGTGCCAGCAGCGTGACAGGGGGCTATACCGGGGAGCTGTTTTTT. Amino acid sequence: CASSVTGGYTGELFF.

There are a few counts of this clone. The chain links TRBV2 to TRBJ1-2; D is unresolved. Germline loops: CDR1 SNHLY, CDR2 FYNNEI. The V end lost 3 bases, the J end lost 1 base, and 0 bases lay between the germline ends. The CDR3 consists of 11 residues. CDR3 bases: TGTGCCAGCAGTGATAACTATGGCTACACCTTC. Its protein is CASSDNYGYTF.

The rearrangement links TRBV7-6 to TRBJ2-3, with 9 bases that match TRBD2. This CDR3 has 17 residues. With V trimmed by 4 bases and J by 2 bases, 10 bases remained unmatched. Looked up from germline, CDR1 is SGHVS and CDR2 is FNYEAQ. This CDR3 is CASSSRGSGGPTDTQYF. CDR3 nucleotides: TGTGCCAGCAGCTCCCGTGGTAGCGGGGGTCCCACAGATACGCAGTATTTT.

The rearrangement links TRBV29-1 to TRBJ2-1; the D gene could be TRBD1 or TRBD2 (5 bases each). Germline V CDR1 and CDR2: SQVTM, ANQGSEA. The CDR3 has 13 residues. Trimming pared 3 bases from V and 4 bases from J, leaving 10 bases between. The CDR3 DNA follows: TGCAGCGTTGACACAGGACTTTACAATGAGCAGTTCTTC. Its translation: CSVDTGLYNEQFF.

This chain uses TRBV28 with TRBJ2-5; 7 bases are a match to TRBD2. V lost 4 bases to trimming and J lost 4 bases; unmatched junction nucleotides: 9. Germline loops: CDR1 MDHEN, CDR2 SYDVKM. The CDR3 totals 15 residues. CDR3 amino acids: CASSYRRGGRETQYF. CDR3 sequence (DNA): TGTGCCAGCAGTTATAGAAGGGGAGGGCGAGAGACCCAGTACTTC.

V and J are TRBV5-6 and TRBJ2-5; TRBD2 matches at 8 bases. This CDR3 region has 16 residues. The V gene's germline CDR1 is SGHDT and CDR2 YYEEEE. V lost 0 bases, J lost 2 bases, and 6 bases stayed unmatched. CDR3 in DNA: TGTGCCAGCAGCTTGGTTGGCGGGGGGTATCAAGAGACCCAGTACTTC. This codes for CASSLVGGGYQETQYF.

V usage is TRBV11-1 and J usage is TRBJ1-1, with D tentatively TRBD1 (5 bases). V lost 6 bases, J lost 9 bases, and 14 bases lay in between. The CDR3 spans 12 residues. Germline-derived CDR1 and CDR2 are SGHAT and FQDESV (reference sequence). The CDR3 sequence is CASSFEGLKAFF. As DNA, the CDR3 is TGTGCCAGCAGTTTTGAGGGGTTGAAAGCTTTCTTT.

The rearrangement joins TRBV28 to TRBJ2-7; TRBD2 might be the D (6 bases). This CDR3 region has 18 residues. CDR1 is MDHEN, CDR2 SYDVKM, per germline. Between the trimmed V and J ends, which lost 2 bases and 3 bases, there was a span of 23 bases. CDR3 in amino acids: CASSLSPWRGSEVYEQYF. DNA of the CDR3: TGTGCCAGCAGTTTAAGCCCCTGGCGGGGCTCAGAAGTCTACGAGCAGTACTTC.

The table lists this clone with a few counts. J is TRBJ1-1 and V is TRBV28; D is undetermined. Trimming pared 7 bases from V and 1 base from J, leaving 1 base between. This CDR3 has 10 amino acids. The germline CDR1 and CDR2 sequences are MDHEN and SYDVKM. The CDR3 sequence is CASKNTEAFF. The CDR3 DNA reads TGTGCCAGCAAGAACACTGAAGCTTTCTTT.

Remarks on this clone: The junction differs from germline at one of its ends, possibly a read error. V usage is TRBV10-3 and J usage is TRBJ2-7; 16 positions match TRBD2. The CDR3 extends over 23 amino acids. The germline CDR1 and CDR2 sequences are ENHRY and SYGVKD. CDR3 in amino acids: CAISESGQGVPGLAGGPLYEQYF. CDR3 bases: TGTGCCATCAGCGAGTCCGGACAGGGGGTACCGGGACTAGCGGGAGGGCCTCTGTACGAGCAGTACTTC.